These T cell receptor beta chains were read from a single sample in a study of blood T cell repertoires in COVID-19. Using immunoSEQ multiplex PCR, the repertoire was profiled, and TCRdb retains in-frame clones only, with some absent. The table records under 85,000 clones, 70% to 85% of them present only once. Sequencing was performed on peripheral blood. Every receptor here comes from a human donor in a cohort sampled during active COVID-19. Each CDR3 is given with its conserved first and last residue. D genes are given only for firm matches. Clone size is given for some rows only: seen once, a few or many times, or a class if the clone is expanded.

len: 17; abundance: -; d_gene: TRBD1; v_gene: TRBV19; j_gene: TRBJ2-6; CDR3nt: TGTGCCAGTAGTATAGGGACAGGGGTCTCTGGGGCCAACGTCCTGACTTTC; CDR3aa: CASSIGTGVSGANVLTF
len: 16; abundance: -; d_gene: TRBD1; v_gene: TRBV24-1; j_gene: TRBJ2-3; CDR3nt: TGTGCCACCAGTGATTTGAGGGACAGGGGCACAGATACGCAGTATTTT; CDR3aa: CATSDLRDRGTDTQYF
len: 15; abundance: -; d_gene: TRBD1; v_gene: TRBV6-2/TRBV6-3; j_gene: TRBJ1-1; CDR3nt: TGTGCCAGCAGTTCGGGGGTGCTGACAGGGCTCGAAGCTTTCTTT; CDR3aa: CASSSGVLTGLEAFF
len: 16; abundance: -; d_gene: -; v_gene: TRBV27; j_gene: TRBJ1-5; CDR3nt: TGTGCCAGCAGTCCCAGTTGGGGGGGGGCTGTCCAGCCCCAGCATTTT; CDR3aa: CASSPSWGGAVQPQHF
len: 12; abundance: once; d_gene: -; v_gene: TRBV7-9; j_gene: TRBJ1-2; CDR3nt: TGTGCCAGCAGTACAGAATCCTATGGCTACACCTTC; CDR3aa: CASSTESYGYTF
len: 15; abundance: -; d_gene: TRBD1; v_gene: TRBV28; j_gene: TRBJ2-3; CDR3nt: TGTGCCAGCAGCGAGAGGACAGGGGGAACAGATACGCAGTATTTT; CDR3aa: CASSERTGGTDTQYF
len: 18; abundance: -; d_gene: TRBD2; v_gene: TRBV5-6; j_gene: TRBJ2-5; CDR3nt: TGTGCCAGCAGCTTGAAAACCGGGACTAGCGGGGGATCCGAGACCCAGTACTTC; CDR3aa: CASSLKTGTSGGSETQYF
len: 15; abundance: -; d_gene: -; v_gene: TRBV18; j_gene: TRBJ2-6; CDR3nt: TGTGCCAGCTCACCGGAGCTCTCTGGGGCCAACGTCCTGACTTTC; CDR3aa: CASSPELSGANVLTF
len: 15; abundance: -; d_gene: TRBD1; v_gene: TRBV15; j_gene: TRBJ1-6; CDR3nt: TGTGCCACCAGCAGACGGGGACAGTATAATTCACCCCTCCACTTT; CDR3aa: CATSRRGQYNSPLHF
len: 15; abundance: -; d_gene: TRBD2; v_gene: TRBV7-3; j_gene: TRBJ2-1; CDR3nt: TGTGCCAGCAGCTTAGCGGGGGGTACCTACAATGAGCAGTTCTTC; CDR3aa: CASSLAGGTYNEQFF
len: 15; abundance: -; d_gene: TRBD1; v_gene: TRBV5-6; j_gene: TRBJ2-7; CDR3nt: TGTGCCAGCAGCTTGGGGGGACAGGGGCTCGACGAGCAGTACTTC; CDR3aa: CASSLGGQGLDEQYF
len: 14; abundance: -; d_gene: TRBD1; v_gene: TRBV28; j_gene: TRBJ1-2; CDR3nt: TGTGCCAGCAGAGTTACGCCAGGGGGTGGTGGCTACACCTTC; CDR3aa: CASRVTPGGGGYTF
len: 16; abundance: -; d_gene: -; v_gene: TRBV12-5; j_gene: TRBJ2-3; CDR3nt: TGTGCTAGTGGTCCCGGGACTTCCCCAAGCACAGATACGCAGTATTTT; CDR3aa: CASGPGTSPSTDTQYF
len: 14; abundance: once; d_gene: TRBD1; v_gene: TRBV5-4; j_gene: TRBJ2-7; CDR3nt: TGTGCCAGCAGCTTGGAGCAGGGGGCGGGTGAGCAGTACTTC; CDR3aa: CASSLEQGAGEQYF
len: 14; abundance: -; d_gene: TRBD1; v_gene: TRBV19; j_gene: TRBJ2-1; CDR3nt: TGTGCCAGTTTGGACAGGGAAACCTACAATGAGCAGTTCTTC; CDR3aa: CASLDRETYNEQFF
len: 15; abundance: few; d_gene: TRBD1; v_gene: TRBV5-1; j_gene: TRBJ2-1; CDR3nt: TGCGCCAGCAGCTCGGGACAGGGGGATAGGAATGAGCAGTTCTTC; CDR3aa: CASSSGQGDRNEQFF
len: 14; abundance: few; d_gene: -; v_gene: TRBV5-1; j_gene: TRBJ1-1; CDR3nt: TGCGCCAGCAGCTTCTCTCAGGGCCGGACTGAAGCTTTCTTT; CDR3aa: CASSFSQGRTEAFF
len: 13; abundance: -; d_gene: -; v_gene: TRBV12-5; j_gene: TRBJ2-5; CDR3nt: TGTGCTAGTGGCCTAGGACAGACGGAGACCCAGTACTTC; CDR3aa: CASGLGQTETQYF
len: 13; abundance: -; d_gene: -; v_gene: TRBV2; j_gene: TRBJ1-1; CDR3nt: TGTGCCAGCCGGGGAGGGCCGAACACTGAAGCTTTCTTT; CDR3aa: CASRGGPNTEAFF
len: 14; abundance: few; d_gene: TRBD1; v_gene: TRBV5-1; j_gene: TRBJ2-2; CDR3nt: TGCGCCAGCAGTTCCTCAGGGGGTACCGGGGAGCTGTTTTTT; CDR3aa: CASSSSGGTGELFF
len: 16; abundance: few; d_gene: -; v_gene: TRBV14; j_gene: TRBJ2-5; CDR3nt: TGTGCCAGCAGCCAAGACCGGGGAGCTCCGCAAGAGACCCAGTACTTC; CDR3aa: CASSQDRGAPQETQYF
len: 15; abundance: -; d_gene: TRBD1; v_gene: TRBV5-1; j_gene: TRBJ1-1; CDR3nt: TGCGCCAGCAGCTTGGGCCGGGACAGGGGGAATGTAGCTTTCTTT; CDR3aa: CASSLGRDRGNVAFF
len: 14; abundance: -; d_gene: -; v_gene: TRBV2; j_gene: TRBJ1-4; CDR3nt: TGTGCCAGCAGTCCCGGGCGGGGGAGTGAAAAACTGTTTTTT; CDR3aa: CASSPGRGSEKLFF
len: 14; abundance: -; d_gene: -; v_gene: TRBV18; j_gene: TRBJ1-1; CDR3nt: TGTGCCAGCTCACCGATGAGGGTAGGCACTGAAGCTTTCTTT; CDR3aa: CASSPMRVGTEAFF
len: 13; abundance: -; d_gene: TRBD1; v_gene: TRBV30; j_gene: TRBJ1-6; CDR3nt: TGTGCCTGTACCGGGACAGCTAATTCACCCCTCCACTTT; CDR3aa: CACTGTANSPLHF
len: 16; abundance: -; d_gene: -; v_gene: TRBV4-1; j_gene: TRBJ2-7; CDR3nt: TGCGCCAGCAGCCAAAGGTCTTCGAGCGGGTCCTACGAGCAGTACTTC; CDR3aa: CASSQRSSSGSYEQYF
len: 12; abundance: -; d_gene: TRBD1; v_gene: TRBV6-6; j_gene: TRBJ1-1; CDR3nt: TGTGCCAGCAGAGACAGGGTGACTGAAGCTTTCTTT; CDR3aa: CASRDRVTEAFF
len: 15; abundance: -; d_gene: -; v_gene: TRBV6-5; j_gene: TRBJ1-5; CDR3nt: TGTGCCAGCAGCCTTACAGGGATTAGCAATCAGCCCCAGCATTTT; CDR3aa: CASSLTGISNQPQHF
len: 17; abundance: few; d_gene: -; v_gene: TRBV14; j_gene: TRBJ1-6; CDR3nt: TGTGCCAGCAGCCAAGCCAGGGGATTACCCTATAATTCACCCCTCCACTTT; CDR3aa: CASSQARGLPYNSPLHF
len: 15; abundance: -; d_gene: -; v_gene: TRBV7-2; j_gene: TRBJ2-7; CDR3nt: TGTGCCAGCAGCTTAGGCCCGGCATACTACTACGAGCAGTACTTC; CDR3aa: CASSLGPAYYYEQYF
len: 14; abundance: -; d_gene: -; v_gene: TRBV7-9; j_gene: TRBJ2-7; CDR3nt: TGTGCCAGCAGCAAACCCCAGACTCCATACGAGCAGTACTTC; CDR3aa: CASSKPQTPYEQYF
len: 16; abundance: -; d_gene: TRBD2; v_gene: TRBV5-1; j_gene: TRBJ2-2; CDR3nt: TGCGCCAGCAGCCCAACTAGCGGGGGGGCCGCCGGGGAGCTGTTTTTT; CDR3aa: CASSPTSGGAAGELFF
len: 13; abundance: -; d_gene: -; v_gene: TRBV19; j_gene: TRBJ1-2; CDR3nt: TGTGCCAGTAGTGTCACAGGAAACTATGGCTACACCTTC; CDR3aa: CASSVTGNYGYTF
len: 14; abundance: -; d_gene: TRBD1; v_gene: TRBV6-5; j_gene: TRBJ1-1; CDR3nt: TGTGCCAGCAGCGCTGACAGGGTAGCCACTGAAGCTTTCTTT; CDR3aa: CASSADRVATEAFF
len: 16; abundance: -; d_gene: TRBD2; v_gene: TRBV24-1; j_gene: TRBJ2-1; CDR3nt: TGTGCCACCAGTGACGCGGCGGGGGAAGTCCTAAATGAGCAGTTCTTC; CDR3aa: CATSDAAGEVLNEQFF
len: 12; abundance: few; d_gene: -; v_gene: TRBV14; j_gene: TRBJ1-2; CDR3nt: TGTGCCAGCAGCCACCTCGGGTCTGGCTACACCTTC; CDR3aa: CASSHLGSGYTF
len: 13; abundance: -; d_gene: TRBD2; v_gene: TRBV3-1/TRBV3-2; j_gene: TRBJ2-1; CDR3nt: TGTGCCAGCAGCCCCAGACTAGCGGGTGAGCAGTTCTTC; CDR3aa: CASSPRLAGEQFF
len: 14; abundance: -; d_gene: TRBD1; v_gene: TRBV9; j_gene: TRBJ2-7; CDR3nt: TGTGCCAGCAGCCCAGGGGGCGAAGGCTACGAGCAGTACTTC; CDR3aa: CASSPGGEGYEQYF
len: 13; abundance: few; d_gene: TRBD1; v_gene: TRBV6-6; j_gene: TRBJ1-2; CDR3nt: TGTGCCAGCAGTAAGGGACAGGACCATGGCTACACCTTC; CDR3aa: CASSKGQDHGYTF
len: 14; abundance: -; d_gene: -; v_gene: TRBV10-1; j_gene: TRBJ2-1; CDR3nt: TGCGCCAGCAGTGCCGACGGGGTCTACAATGAGCAGTTCTTC; CDR3aa: CASSADGVYNEQFF
len: 15; abundance: -; d_gene: TRBD1; v_gene: TRBV6-5; j_gene: TRBJ2-5; CDR3nt: TGTGCCAGCAGAGTAACAGGGGGCGAGCCCCTAGCCCAGTACTTC; CDR3aa: CASRVTGGEPLAQYF
len: 16; abundance: few; d_gene: TRBD2; v_gene: TRBV7-2; j_gene: TRBJ2-7; CDR3nt: TGTGCCAGCAGCTTATGGGGGAGGACTAGCAGAGGCGAGCAGTACTTC; CDR3aa: CASSLWGRTSRGEQYF
len: 15; abundance: -; d_gene: -; v_gene: TRBV12-5; j_gene: TRBJ1-4; CDR3nt: TGTGCTAGTGGTTTGGTCGTAGGGGTTGGAGAAAAACTGTTTTTT; CDR3aa: CASGLVVGVGEKLFF
len: 16; abundance: few; d_gene: TRBD1; v_gene: TRBV18; j_gene: TRBJ1-5; CDR3nt: TGTGCCAGCTCACCACCGGGGGACAGGGCGAATCAGCCCCAGCATTTT; CDR3aa: CASSPPGDRANQPQHF
len: 18; abundance: -; d_gene: -; v_gene: TRBV7-8; j_gene: TRBJ2-6; CDR3nt: TGTGCCAGCAGCTTAGGGGGCGGCAGGGGCTCTGGGGCCAACGTCCTGACTTTC; CDR3aa: CASSLGGGRGSGANVLTF
len: 19; abundance: -; d_gene: TRBD1; v_gene: TRBV4-1; j_gene: TRBJ1-4; CDR3nt: TGCGCCAGCAGCCAAGATCTGGGGGGACAGGGGGCGATGAATGAAAAACTGTTTTTT; CDR3aa: CASSQDLGGQGAMNEKLFF
len: 13; abundance: -; d_gene: -; v_gene: TRBV9; j_gene: TRBJ2-2; CDR3nt: TGTGCCAGCAGCGGCACATACACCGGGGAGCTGTTTTTT; CDR3aa: CASSGTYTGELFF
len: 16; abundance: -; d_gene: -; v_gene: TRBV12-2; j_gene: TRBJ1-4; CDR3nt: TGTGCAAGTCGCTTAGCGGTGGACAGGCTTTTCGAAAAACTGTTTTTT; CDR3aa: CASRLAVDRLFEKLFF